This TCR beta chain came from a study of control samples from healthy donors and cancer patients. The assay was immunoSEQ multiplex PCR, and TCRdb's table has in-frame clones only and misses some. In the table there are about 70,000 clones, roughly 82% of which are singletons. CDR1 MNHNY and CDR2 SVGAGI come from the germline V gene (reference sequence). The CDR3 is 14 residues long. Trimming cost V 0 bases and J 2 bases, with 7 bases left between them. Sequencing used PBMCs. The chain links TRBV6-6 to TRBJ1-2, with D uncertain. This TCR was sampled from a woman in her forties or fifties with lung cancer. In DNA form, the CDR3 reads TGTGCCAGCAGTTACTCTGCGGGGAACTATGGCTACACCTTC. It codes for CASSYSAGNYGYTF.